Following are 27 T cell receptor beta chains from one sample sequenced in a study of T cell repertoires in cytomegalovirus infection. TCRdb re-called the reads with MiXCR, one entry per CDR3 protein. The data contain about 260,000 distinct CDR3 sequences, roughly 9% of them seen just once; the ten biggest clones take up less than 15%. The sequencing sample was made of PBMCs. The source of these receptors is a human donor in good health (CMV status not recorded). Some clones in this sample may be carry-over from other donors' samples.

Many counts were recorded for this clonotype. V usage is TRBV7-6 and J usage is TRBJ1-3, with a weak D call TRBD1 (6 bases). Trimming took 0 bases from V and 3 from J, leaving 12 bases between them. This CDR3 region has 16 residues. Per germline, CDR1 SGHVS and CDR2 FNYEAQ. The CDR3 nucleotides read TGTGCCAGCAGCTTAGCCCGGACAGAAATTGGAAACACCATATATTTT. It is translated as CASSLARTEIGNTIYF.

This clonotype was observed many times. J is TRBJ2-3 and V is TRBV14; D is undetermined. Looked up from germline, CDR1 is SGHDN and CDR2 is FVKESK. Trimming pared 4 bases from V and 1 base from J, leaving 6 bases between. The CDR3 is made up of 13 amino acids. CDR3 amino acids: CASSRWGTDTQYF. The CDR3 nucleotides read TGTGCCAGCAGCCGCTGGGGCACAGATACGCAGTATTTT.

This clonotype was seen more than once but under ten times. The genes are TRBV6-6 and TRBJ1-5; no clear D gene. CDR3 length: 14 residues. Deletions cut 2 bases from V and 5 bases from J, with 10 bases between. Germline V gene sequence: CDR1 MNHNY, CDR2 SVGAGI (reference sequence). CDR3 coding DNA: TGTGCCAGCAGTTACATGGGTGTGGATCAGCCCCAGCATTTT. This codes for CASSYMGVDQPQHF.

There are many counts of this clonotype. The CDR3 protein is CASSSSGGRGETQYF. CDR3 nucleotide sequence: TGTGCCAGCAGCTCCTCAGGGGGGCGCGGGGAGACCCAGTACTTC. This chain links TRBV5-4 with TRBJ2-5; weak D call: TRBD1 (7 bases). The germline V gene encodes CDR1 SGHNT and CDR2 YYREEE (reference sequence). V was clipped by 3 bases and J by 5 bases, with 17 bases between them. The CDR3 has 15 amino acids. The variable domain in full, with the rest retrieved from reference TRBV5-4 and TRBJ2-5, is ETGVTQSPTHLIKTRGQQVTLRCSSQSGHNTVSWYQQALGQGPQFIFQYYREEENGRGNFPPRFSGLQFPNYSSELNVNALELDDSALYLCASSSSGGRGETQYFGPGTRLLVL.

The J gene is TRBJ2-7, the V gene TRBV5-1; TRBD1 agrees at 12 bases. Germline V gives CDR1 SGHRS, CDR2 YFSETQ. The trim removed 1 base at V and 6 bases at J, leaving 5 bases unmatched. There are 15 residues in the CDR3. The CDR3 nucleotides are TGCGCCAGCAGCTTGAAGGGACAGGGGGCGGTCGAGCAGTACTTC. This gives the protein CASSLKGQGAVEQYF. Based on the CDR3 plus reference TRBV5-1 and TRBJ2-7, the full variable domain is KAGVTQTPRYLIKTRGQQVTLSCSPISGHRSVSWYQQTPGQGLQFLFEYFSETQRNKGNFPGRFSGRQFSNSRSEMNVSTLELGDSALYLCASSLKGQGAVEQYFGPGTRLTVT.

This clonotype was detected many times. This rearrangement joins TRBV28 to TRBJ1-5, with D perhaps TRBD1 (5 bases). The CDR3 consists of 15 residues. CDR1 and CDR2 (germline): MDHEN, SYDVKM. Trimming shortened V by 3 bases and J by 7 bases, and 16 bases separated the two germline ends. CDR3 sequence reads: CASSLGQGYRQPQHF. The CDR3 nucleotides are TGTGCCAGCAGTTTGGGGCAGGGTTATAGGCAGCCCCAGCATTTT.

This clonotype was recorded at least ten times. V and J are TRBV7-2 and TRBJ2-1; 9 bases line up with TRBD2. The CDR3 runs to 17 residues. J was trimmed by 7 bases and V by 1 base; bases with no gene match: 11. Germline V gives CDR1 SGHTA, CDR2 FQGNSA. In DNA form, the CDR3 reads TGTGCCAGCAGCTTAGGTTTGGGCGGGGGGGCGTTAAATGAGCAGTTCTTC. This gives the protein CASSLGLGGGALNEQFF.

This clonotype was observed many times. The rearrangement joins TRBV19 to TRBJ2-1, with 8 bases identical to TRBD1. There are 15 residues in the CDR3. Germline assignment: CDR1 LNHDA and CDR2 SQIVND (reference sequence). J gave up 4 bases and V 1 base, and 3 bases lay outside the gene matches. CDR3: CASSIGGQVYNEQFF. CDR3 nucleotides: TGTGCCAGTAGTATAGGGGGACAGGTATACAATGAGCAGTTCTTC.

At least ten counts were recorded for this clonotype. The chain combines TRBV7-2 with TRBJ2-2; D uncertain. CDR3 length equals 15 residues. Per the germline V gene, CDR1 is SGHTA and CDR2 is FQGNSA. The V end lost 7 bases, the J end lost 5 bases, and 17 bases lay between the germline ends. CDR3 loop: CASTERTLTTGELFF. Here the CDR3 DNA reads TGTGCCAGCACCGAAAGGACCCTAACAACCGGGGAGCTGTTTTTT.

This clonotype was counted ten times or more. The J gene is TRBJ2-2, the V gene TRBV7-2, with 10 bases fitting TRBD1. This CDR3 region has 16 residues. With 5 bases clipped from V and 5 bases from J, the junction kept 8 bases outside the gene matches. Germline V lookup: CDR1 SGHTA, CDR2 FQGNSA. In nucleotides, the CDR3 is TGTGCCAGCAGCCTAGACAGGGGGCGGGTAACCGGGGAGCTGTTTTTT. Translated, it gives CASSLDRGRVTGELFF.

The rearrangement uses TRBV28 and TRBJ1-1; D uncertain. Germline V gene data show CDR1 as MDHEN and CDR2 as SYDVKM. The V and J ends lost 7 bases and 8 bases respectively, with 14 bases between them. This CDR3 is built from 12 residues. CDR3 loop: CASTSGIREAFF. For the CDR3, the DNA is TGTGCCAGCACCTCGGGCATCAGGGAAGCTTTCTTT. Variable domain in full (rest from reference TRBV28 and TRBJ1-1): DVKVTQSSRYLVKRTGEKVFLECVQDMDHENMFWYRQDPGLGLRLIYFSYDVKMKEKGDIPEGYSVSREKKERFSLILESASTNQTSMYLCASTSGIREAFFGQGTRLTVV.

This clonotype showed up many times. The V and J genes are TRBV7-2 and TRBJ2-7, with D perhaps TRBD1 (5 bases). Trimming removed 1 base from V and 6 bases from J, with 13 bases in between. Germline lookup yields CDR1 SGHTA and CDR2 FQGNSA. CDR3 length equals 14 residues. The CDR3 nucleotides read TGTGCCAGCAGCTTAGTAGGCAGGGTAGTCGAGCAGTACTTC. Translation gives CASSLVGRVVEQYF. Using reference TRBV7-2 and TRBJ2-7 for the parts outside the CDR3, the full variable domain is GAGVSQSPSNKVTEKGKDVELRCDPISGHTALYWYRQSLGQGLEFLIYFQGNSAPDKSGLPSDRFSAERTGGSVSTLTIQRTQQEDSAVYLCASSLVGRVVEQYFGPGTRLTVT.

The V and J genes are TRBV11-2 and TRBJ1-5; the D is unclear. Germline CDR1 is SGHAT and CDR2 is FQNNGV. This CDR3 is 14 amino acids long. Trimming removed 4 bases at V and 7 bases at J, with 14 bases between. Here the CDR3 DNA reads TGTGCCAGCAGCTCTCACAGTCCGGGGCAGCCCCAGCATTTT. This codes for CASSSHSPGQPQHF. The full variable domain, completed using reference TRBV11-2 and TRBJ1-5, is EAGVAQSPRYKIIEKRQSVAFWCNPISGHATLYWYQQILGQGPKLLIQFQNNGVVDDSQLPKDRFSAERLKGVDSTLKIQPAKLEDSAVYLCASSSHSPGQPQHFGDGTRLSIL.

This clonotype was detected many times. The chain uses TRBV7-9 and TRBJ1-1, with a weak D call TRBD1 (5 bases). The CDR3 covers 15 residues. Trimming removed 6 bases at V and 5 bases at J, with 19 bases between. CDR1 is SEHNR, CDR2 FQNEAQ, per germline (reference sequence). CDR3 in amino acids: CASSSSGRERTEAFF. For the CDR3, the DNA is TGTGCCAGCAGTTCCTCCGGCAGGGAAAGGACTGAAGCTTTCTTT.

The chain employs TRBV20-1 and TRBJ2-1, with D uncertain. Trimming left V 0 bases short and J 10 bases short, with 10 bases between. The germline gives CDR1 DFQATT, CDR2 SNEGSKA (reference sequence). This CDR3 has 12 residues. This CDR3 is CSARDQLREQFF. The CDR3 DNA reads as TGCAGTGCTAGAGATCAATTAAGGGAGCAGTTCTTC.

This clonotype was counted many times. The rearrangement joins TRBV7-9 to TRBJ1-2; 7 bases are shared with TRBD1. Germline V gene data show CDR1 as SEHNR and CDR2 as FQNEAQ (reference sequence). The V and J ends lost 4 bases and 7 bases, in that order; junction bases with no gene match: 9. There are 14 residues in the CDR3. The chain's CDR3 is CASSYTTRTGGYTF. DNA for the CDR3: TGTGCCAGCAGCTACACCACGAGGACAGGTGGCTACACCTTC.

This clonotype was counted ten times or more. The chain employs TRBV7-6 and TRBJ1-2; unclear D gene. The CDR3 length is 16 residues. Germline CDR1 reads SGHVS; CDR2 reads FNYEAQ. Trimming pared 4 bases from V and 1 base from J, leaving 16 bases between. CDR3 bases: TGTGCCAGCAGCTCGCAAGGCACAGCCTATAACTATGGCTACACCTTC. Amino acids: CASSSQGTAYNYGYTF.

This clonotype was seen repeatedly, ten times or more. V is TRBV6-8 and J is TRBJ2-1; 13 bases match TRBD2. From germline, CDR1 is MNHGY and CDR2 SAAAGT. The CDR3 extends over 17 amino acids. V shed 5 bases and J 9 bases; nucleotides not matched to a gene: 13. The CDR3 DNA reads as TGTGCCAGCAGTATGATCCCACTAGCGGGAGGGCCGTTTGAGCAGTTCTTC. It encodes CASSMIPLAGGPFEQFF.

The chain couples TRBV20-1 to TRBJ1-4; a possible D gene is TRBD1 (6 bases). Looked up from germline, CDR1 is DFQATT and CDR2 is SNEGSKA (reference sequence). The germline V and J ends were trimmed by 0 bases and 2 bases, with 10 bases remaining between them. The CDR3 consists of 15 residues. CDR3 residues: CSARDPGATNEKLFF. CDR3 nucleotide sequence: TGCAGTGCTAGAGACCCGGGGGCTACTAATGAAAAACTGTTTTTT.

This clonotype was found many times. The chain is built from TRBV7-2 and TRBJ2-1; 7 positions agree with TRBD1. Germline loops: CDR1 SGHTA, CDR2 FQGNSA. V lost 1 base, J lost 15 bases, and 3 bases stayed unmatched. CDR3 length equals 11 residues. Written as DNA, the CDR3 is TGTGCCAGCAGCTTAGGACAGGGTCCGTTCTTC. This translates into CASSLGQGPFF.

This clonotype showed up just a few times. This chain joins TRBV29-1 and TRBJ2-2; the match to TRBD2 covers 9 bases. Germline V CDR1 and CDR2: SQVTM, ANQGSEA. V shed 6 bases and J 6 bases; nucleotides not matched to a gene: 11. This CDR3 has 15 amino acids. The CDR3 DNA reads TGCAGCGTCGGGGGGGTAGCGGGGGTATCCGGGGAGCTGTTTTTT. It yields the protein CSVGGVAGVSGELFF.

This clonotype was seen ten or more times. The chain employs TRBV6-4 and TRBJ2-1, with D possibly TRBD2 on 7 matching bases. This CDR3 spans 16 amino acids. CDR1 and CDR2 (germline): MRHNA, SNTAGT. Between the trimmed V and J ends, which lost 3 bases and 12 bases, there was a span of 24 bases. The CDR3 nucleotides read TGTGCCAGCAGTGAAATGCCGAGCGGGACCAGGGGTGTGCAGTTCTTC. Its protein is CASSEMPSGTRGVQFF.

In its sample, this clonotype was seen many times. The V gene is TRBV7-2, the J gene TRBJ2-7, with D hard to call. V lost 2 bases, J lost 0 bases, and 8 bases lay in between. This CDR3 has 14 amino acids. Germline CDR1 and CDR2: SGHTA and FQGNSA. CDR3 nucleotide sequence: TGTGCCAGCAGCTTAATGACAAGCTCCTACGAGCAGTACTTC. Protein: CASSLMTSSYEQYF.

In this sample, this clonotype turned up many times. CDR3 residues: CASSSRETTYGYTF. As DNA, the CDR3 is TGTGCCAGCAGCTCCAGGGAGACTACCTATGGCTACACCTTC. The chain uses TRBV7-2 and TRBJ1-2; tentative D call: TRBD1 (5 bases). Germline CDR1 reads SGHTA; CDR2 reads FQGNSA. Trimming shortened V by 4 bases and J by 4 bases, and 13 bases separated the two germline ends. The CDR3 has 14 residues.

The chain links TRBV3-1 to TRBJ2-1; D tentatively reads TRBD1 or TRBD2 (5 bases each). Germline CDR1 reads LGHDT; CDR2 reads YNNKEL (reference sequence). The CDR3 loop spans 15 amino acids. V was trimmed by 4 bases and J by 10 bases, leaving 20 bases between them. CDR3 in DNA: TGTGCCAGCAGCCTCGGAAGGACTCCTCAGGGCGAGCAGTTCTTC. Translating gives CASSLGRTPQGEQFF.

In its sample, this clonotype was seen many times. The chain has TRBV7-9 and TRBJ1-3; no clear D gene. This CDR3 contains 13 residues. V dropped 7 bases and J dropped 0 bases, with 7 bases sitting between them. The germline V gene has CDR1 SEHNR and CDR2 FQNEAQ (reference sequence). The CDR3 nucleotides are TGTGCCAGCAAGTTCAGCTCTGGAAACACCATATATTTT. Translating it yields CASKFSSGNTIYF. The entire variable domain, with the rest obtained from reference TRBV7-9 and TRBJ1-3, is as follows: DTGVSQNPRHKITKRGQNVTFRCDPISEHNRLYWYRQTLGQGPEFLTYFQNEAQLEKSRLLSDRFSAERPKGSFSTLEIQRTEQGDSAMYLCASKFSSGNTIYFGEGSWLTVV.

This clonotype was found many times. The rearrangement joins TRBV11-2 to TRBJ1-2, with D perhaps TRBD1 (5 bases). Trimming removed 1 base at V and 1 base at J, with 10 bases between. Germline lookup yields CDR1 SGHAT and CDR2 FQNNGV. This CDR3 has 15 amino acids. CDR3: CASSLGQLVNYGYTF. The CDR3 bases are TGTGCCAGCAGCTTAGGACAGCTGGTTAACTATGGCTACACCTTC.